This entry features one T cell receptor beta chain sequence. The sample belongs to a study of T cell responses to AZD1222 COVID-19 vaccine. Germline loops: CDR1 PRHDT, CDR2 FYEKMQ (reference sequence). The CDR3 totals 15 residues. The ends lost 5 bases at V and 2 bases at J; junction bases unmatched: 8. Produced via immunoSEQ multiplex PCR; TCRdb's table is partial and in-frame only. Here the sample spans around 180,000 clones, 90% to 95% being singletons. The TCR was taken from an adult in good health. Source: peripheral blood, taken on day 0 of AZD1222 vaccination. The chain recombines TRBV13 with TRBJ2-7; 8 bases are shared with TRBD2. For the CDR3, the DNA is TGTGCCAGCAGCCTATCCCCGGGAGGGCCCTACGAGCAGTACTTC. Its protein product is CASSLSPGGPYEQYF.